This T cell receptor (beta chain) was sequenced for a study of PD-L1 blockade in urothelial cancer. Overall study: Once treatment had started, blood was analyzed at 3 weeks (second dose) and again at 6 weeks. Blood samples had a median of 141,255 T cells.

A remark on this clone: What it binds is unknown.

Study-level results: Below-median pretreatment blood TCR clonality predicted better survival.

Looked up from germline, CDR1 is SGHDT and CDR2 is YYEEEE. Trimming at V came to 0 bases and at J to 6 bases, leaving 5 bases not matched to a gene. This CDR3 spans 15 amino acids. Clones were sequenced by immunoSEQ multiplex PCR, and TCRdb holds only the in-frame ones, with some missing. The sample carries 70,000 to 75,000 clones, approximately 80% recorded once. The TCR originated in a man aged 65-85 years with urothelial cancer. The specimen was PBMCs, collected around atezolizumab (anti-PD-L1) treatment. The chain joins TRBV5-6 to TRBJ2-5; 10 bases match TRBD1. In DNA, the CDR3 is TGTGCCAGCAGCTTGGTGGGACAGGGGAGTCAGACCCAGTACTTC. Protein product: CASSLVGQGSQTQYF.